Listed below are T cell receptor beta chains from one sample, sequenced in a study of T cells after somatic rescue of genetic block. Generated by immunoSEQ multiplex PCR, the TCRdb table keeps only in-frame clones and is missing some. Among 45,000 to 55,000 clones listed, about 96% were seen once. The sample was peripheral blood mononuclear cells (PBMCs). Source of these receptors: a child in the first two years of life. Each CDR3 is given with its conserved first and last residue. A D gene is named only where the DNA matches it firmly. Not every row has a clone size; where given, it reads once, few, many or a size class.

V,D,length,J,size,CDR3,DNA
TRBV29-1,TRBD1,14,TRBJ2-7,.,CSVDTGTGLYEQYF,TGCAGCGTTGATACCGGGACAGGGCTCTACGAGCAGTACTTC
TRBV12-5,.,14,TRBJ2-2,.,CASALRGGTGELFF,TGTGCTAGTGCCTTAAGGGGGGGCACCGGGGAGCTGTTTTTT
TRBV5-6,.,15,TRBJ1-5,.,CASSFLGGINQPQHF,TGTGCCAGCAGCTTTTTAGGGGGTATTAATCAGCCCCAGCATTTT
TRBV10-3,TRBD2,13,TRBJ2-7,.,CAISGTSSYEQYF,TGTGCCATCAGTGGGACTAGCTCCTACGAGCAGTACTTC
TRBV5-6,.,15,TRBJ2-4,.,CASSLTDGAKNIQYF,TGTGCCAGCAGCCTGACGGACGGAGCCAAAAACATTCAGTACTTC
TRBV19,TRBD1,14,TRBJ2-7,once,CASSGTGGVYEQYF,TGTGCCAGTAGTGGGACAGGGGGAGTCTACGAGCAGTACTTC
TRBV5-1,.,12,TRBJ1-2,.,CASSPSGRGYTF,TGCGCCAGCAGCCCGTCAGGGAGGGGCTACACCTTC
TRBV7-9,.,13,TRBJ2-5,.,CASSLNMEETQYF,TGTGCCAGCAGCTTAAATATGGAGGAGACCCAGTACTTC
TRBV7-8,TRBD2,15,TRBJ2-1,.,CASSLRAGEANEQFF,TGTGCCAGCAGCTTAAGAGCGGGAGAGGCCAATGAGCAGTTCTTC
TRBV7-5,.,15,TRBJ2-7,.,CVRSSPSGRAYEQYF,TGTGTCAGAAGCTCACCTAGCGGGAGGGCCTACGAGCAGTACTTC
TRBV6-6,.,11,TRBJ2-1,.,CASSYREEQFF,TGTGCCAGCAGTTATAGGGAGGAGCAGTTCTTC
TRBV28,.,13,TRBJ2-5,.,CASSPRTAETQYF,TGTGCCAGCAGTCCCAGGACAGCAGAGACCCAGTACTTC
TRBV5-4,TRBD2,16,TRBJ2-2,.,CASSMGLAGVGGELFF,TGTGCCAGCAGCATGGGACTAGCGGGAGTGGGCGGGGAGCTGTTTTTT
TRBV18,TRBD1,15,TRBJ2-7,.,CASSPQGTGAYEQYF,TGTGCCAGCTCACCCCAGGGGACAGGGGCCTACGAGCAGTACTTC
TRBV4-1,.,13,TRBJ1-5,.,CASSQDSNQPQHF,TGCGCCAGCAGCCAAGACAGCAATCAGCCCCAGCATTTT
TRBV27,.,14,TRBJ2-3,.,CASRGGWPRDTQYF,TGTGCCAGCAGAGGGGGATGGCCACGTGATACGCAGTATTTT
TRBV14,TRBD2,15,TRBJ2-5,.,CASSQVAGVLETQYF,TGTGCCAGCAGCCAAGTAGCGGGAGTATTAGAGACCCAGTACTTC
TRBV20-1,.,10,TRBJ2-7,once,CSAEPHEQYF,TGCAGTGCTGAACCCCACGAGCAGTACTTC